Following are 27 T cell receptor beta chains from one sample sequenced in a study of identical twins. TCRdb redid the calling of the 5' RACE reads with MiXCR, one entry per CDR3 protein. This sample has about 730,000 distinct CDR3 sequences, with around 20% found just once. The same data also contributed to another study, on T cells expressing NK-cell markers.

The sample taken for sequencing was PBMCs. The receptors come from a woman younger than 30 in good health.

This CDR3 is CASTHRVPYEQYF. The CDR3, as DNA: TGTGCCAGCACCCACAGGGTCCCCTACGAGCAGTACTTC. The V call is TRBV6-6, the J call TRBJ2-7; a possible D gene is TRBD1 (6 bases). The germline gives CDR1 MNHNY, CDR2 SVGAGI (reference sequence). Trimming took 7 bases from V and 2 from J, leaving 12 bases between them. The CDR3 covers 13 residues.

Only a few counts were recorded for this clonotype. The V call is TRBV2, the J call TRBJ2-3, with 10 bases lining up with TRBD2. V lost 11 bases to trimming and J lost 5 bases; unmatched junction nucleotides: 10. The CDR3 is 14 amino acids. Looked up from germline, CDR1 is SNHLY and CDR2 is FYNNEI. The CDR3 DNA reads as TGTGCCGTCCCCGGGACTAGCGATAAAGATACGCAGTATTTT. This encodes CAVPGTSDKDTQYF.

Only a few counts were recorded for this clonotype. The V call is TRBV20-1, the J call TRBJ2-3; no reliable D call. The V gene's germline CDR1 is DFQATT and CDR2 SNEGSKA (reference sequence). Trimming shortened V by 2 bases and J by 1 base, and 25 bases separated the two germline ends. The CDR3 is made up of 19 amino acids. The CDR3 nucleotides read TGCAGTGCTAGACGGGCAACCGCGCGTTCTTTGGATGGCACAGATACGCAGTATTTT. Translation gives CSARRATARSLDGTDTQYF.

The V gene is TRBV5-6, the J gene TRBJ2-5; TRBD2 matches at 9 bases. The CDR3 runs 15 residues. The germline V gene has CDR1 SGHDT and CDR2 YYEEEE. The V gene end was trimmed by 3 bases and the J gene end by 3 bases; junction bases not matched to a gene: 6. CDR3 sequence (DNA): TGTGCCAGCAGCTGGGGACCTAGCGGGGAAGAGACCCAGTACTTC. Residues: CASSWGPSGEETQYF. Filled out from reference TRBV5-6 and TRBJ2-5, the complete variable domain reads DAGVTQSPTHLIKTRGQQVTLRCSPKSGHDTVSWYQQALGQGPQFIFQYYEEEERQRGNFPDRFSGHQFPNYSSELNVNALLLGDSALYLCASSWGPSGEETQYFGPGTRLLVL.

J is TRBJ1-1 and V is TRBV5-1, with D unresolved. The germline V gene has CDR1 SGHRS and CDR2 YFSETQ. CDR3 length equals 15 residues. V lost 4 bases, J lost 0 bases, and 13 bases lay in between. CDR3 in amino acids: CASSPAGSVNTEAFF. The CDR3 nucleotides read TGCGCCAGCAGCCCCGCGGGGTCCGTGAACACTGAAGCTTTCTTT.

The V call is TRBV4-2, the J call TRBJ2-7, with 8 bases that match TRBD2. Germline loops: CDR1 LGHNA, CDR2 YNFKEQ. The CDR3 length is 15 residues. After removal of 2 bases from V and 5 bases from J, the junction contained 8 bases not matched to a gene. CDR3 bases: TGTGCCAGCAGCCAAACTAGCGGTATACCCCACGAGCAGTACTTC. Protein sequence: CASSQTSGIPHEQYF.

At least ten counts were recorded for this clonotype. The chain employs TRBV27 and TRBJ2-1; tentatively, D is TRBD1 or TRBD2 (7 bases each). In germline, CDR1 is MNHEY, CDR2 SMNVEV (reference sequence). V was pared by 5 bases and J by 10 bases, with 15 bases between. CDR3 length equals 13 residues. Written as DNA, the CDR3 is TGTGCCAGCAGTACGGGGGGCAGGGGGGAGCAGTTCTTC. Protein sequence: CASSTGGRGEQFF.

This clonotype was seen at least ten times. The chain combines TRBV29-1 with TRBJ2-7; 7 bases line up with TRBD1. The ends lost 6 bases at V and 2 bases at J; junction bases unmatched: 4. In germline, CDR1 is SQVTM, CDR2 ANQGSEA. This CDR3 has 12 amino acids. The CDR3 DNA reads as TGCAGCGTGCAGACAGGGACCTACGAGCAGTACTTC. It specifies CSVQTGTYEQYF.

The count of this clonotype is one. A much larger clone lies one base from this, so it may be a read error. This chain uses TRBV11-3 with TRBJ2-7, with D maybe TRBD1 (5 bases). Germline assignment: CDR1 SGHNT and CDR2 YENEEA. The ends were cut back, 3 bases at V and 0 bases at J, with 9 bases in the middle. The CDR3 spans 14 residues. The CDR3 protein is CASSFDSFSYEQYF. The CDR3 DNA sequence: TGTGCCAGCAGCTTTGACAGCTTCTCCTACGAGCAGTACTTC.

The gene calls are TRBV20-1 and TRBJ2-4, with 9 bases identical to TRBD2. The V and J ends lost 6 bases and 2 bases, in that order; junction bases with no gene match: 8. Germline CDR1 is DFQATT and CDR2 is SNEGSKA (reference sequence). The CDR3 runs to 15 residues. The CDR3 DNA reads as TGCAGTGCGGGGGGGACTAGCTCGACCAAAAACATTCAGTACTTC. This sequence encodes CSAGGTSSTKNIQYF.

The rearrangement joins TRBV21-1 to TRBJ1-2; the table's D gene call, TRBD1, was not cross checked with the DNA. TRBV21-1 is reported as a pseudogene. This CDR3 contains 15 residues. The CDR3 sequence is CASSRIRDRVDGYTF. In nucleotides, the CDR3 is TGTGCCAGCAGCAGAATCCGGGACAGGGTGGATGGCTACACCTTC.

This rearrangement joins TRBV28 to TRBJ1-2, with 9 bases matching TRBD1. The CDR3 contains 15 residues. CDR1 and CDR2 (germline): MDHEN, SYDVKM. V was clipped by 4 bases and J by 4 bases; unmatched bases: 7. CDR3 nucleotides: TGTGCCAGCAGTTCCCGGGACAGGGAGGCCTATGGCTACACCTTC. It codes for CASSSRDREAYGYTF.

The rearrangement uses TRBV7-9 and TRBJ2-3, with 8 bases that match TRBD2. The V segment lost 1 base and the J segment 6 bases; nucleotides outside the gene matches: 6. Looked up from germline, CDR1 is SEHNR and CDR2 is FQNEAQ (reference sequence). CDR3 length: 15 residues. CDR3 in DNA: TGTGCCAGCAGCTTAGTAGCGGGACCCGGGGATACGCAGTATTTT. Amino acid sequence: CASSLVAGPGDTQYF.

This clonotype was found a few times. V and J are TRBV4-1 and TRBJ1-1, with D possibly being TRBD1 (6 bases). The CDR3 has 18 residues. CDR1 MGHRA and CDR2 YSYEKL come from the germline V gene. V gave up 0 bases and J gave up 3 bases, with 20 bases separating them. In nucleotides, the CDR3 is TGCGCCAGCAGCCAAGAGGGGCTCCTTGGGGGCCGGGACACTGAAGCTTTCTTT. It specifies CASSQEGLLGGRDTEAFF.

The genes are TRBV20-1 and TRBJ2-1; D ambiguous. Looked up from germline, CDR1 is DFQATT and CDR2 is SNEGSKA (reference sequence). Trimming shortened V by 5 bases and J by 7 bases, and 18 bases separated the two germline ends. The CDR3 runs 14 residues. The CDR3 nucleotides are TGCAGTGCTCTGAGCGAGGATGAGTGGAATGAGCAGTTCTTC. This translates into CSALSEDEWNEQFF.

The gene calls are TRBV5-1 and TRBJ2-5; D is unclear. Germline CDR1 and CDR2: SGHRS and YFSETQ. The CDR3 contains 16 residues. V was pared by 0 bases and J by 4 bases, with 16 bases between. The CDR3 DNA reads as TGCGCCAGCAGCTTGGGGGTTTTACCGGTACTAGAGACCCAGTACTTC. Protein: CASSLGVLPVLETQYF.

This clonotype was picked up many times. V gene TRBV3-1 combines with J gene TRBJ2-1; 16 bases match TRBD2. There are 15 residues in the CDR3. J lost 7 bases, V lost 6 bases, and 3 bases had no gene match. The germline gives CDR1 LGHDT, CDR2 YNNKEL (reference sequence). For the CDR3, the DNA is TGTGCCAGCAGGGGACTAGCGGGAGGGCCGAATGAGCAGTTCTTC. This codes for CASRGLAGGPNEQFF.

This clonotype was observed a few times. This chain uses TRBV6-2 or TRBV6-3 with TRBJ2-3; D unclear. This CDR3 is 16 amino acids long. V was clipped by 6 bases and J by 0 bases, with 16 bases between them. Germline V gene data show CDR1 as MNHEY and CDR2 as SVGEGT. The CDR3 loop reads CASRPAVTESTDTQYF. CDR3 in DNA: TGTGCCAGCAGGCCTGCCGTGACGGAAAGCACAGATACGCAGTATTTT.

The gene calls are TRBV12-3 or TRBV12-4 and TRBJ1-5, with a tentative D call TRBD1 (6 bases). This CDR3 comprises 16 residues. The V and J ends lost 5 bases and 5 bases respectively, with 19 bases between them. As DNA, the CDR3 is TGTGCCAGCAGTGCAACAGGGTTTGAACCCTATCAGCCCCAGCATTTT. It yields the protein CASSATGFEPYQPQHF.

V is TRBV12-3 or TRBV12-4 and J is TRBJ1-6; D is possibly TRBD1 (5 bases). The V gene lost 5 bases and the J gene lost 6 bases, with 11 bases spanning the gap. The length of the CDR3 is 14 residues. The CDR3 loop is CASSPGRSNSPLHF. The DNA of the CDR3 is TGTGCCAGCAGTCCGGGACGGTCTAATTCACCCCTCCACTTT.

In this sample, this clonotype turned up a few times. This chain uses TRBV5-6 with TRBJ1-5, with 9 nucleotides matching TRBD1. The CDR3 covers 17 residues. Germline V gene data show CDR1 as SGHDT and CDR2 as YYEEEE. Germline trimming cut 0 bases from V and 10 bases from J; bases unmatched to any gene: 14. This CDR3 reads CASSLVQGAYLSLPQHF. The DNA of the CDR3 is TGTGCCAGCAGCTTGGTACAGGGGGCCTATCTTTCTTTACCCCAGCATTTT.

Of note for this clonotype: This may be a read error, as it is one base from a much larger clone. J is TRBJ2-2 and V is TRBV27; the D is unclear. Germline CDR1 reads MNHEY; CDR2 reads SMNVEV (reference sequence). V dropped 4 bases and J dropped 3 bases, with 6 bases sitting between them. The CDR3 spans 13 residues. The CDR3 loop is CASSWGDTGELFF. The CDR3 region has the DNA TGTGCCAGCAGTTGGGGTGACACCGGGGAGCTGTTTTTT.

The CDR3 is CASSLASGRFTDTQYF. CDR3 nucleotide sequence: TGTGCCAGCAGCTTAGCAAGCGGGAGATTTACAGATACGCAGTATTTT. The rearrangement uses TRBV7-9 and TRBJ2-3, with 8 bases lining up with TRBD2. With V trimmed by 0 bases and J by 3 bases, 5 bases remained unmatched. Germline CDR1 reads SEHNR; CDR2 reads FQNEAQ (reference sequence). There are 16 residues in the CDR3.

The gene calls are TRBV25-1 and TRBJ2-3; the D is unclear. CDR1 MGHDK and CDR2 SYGVNS come from the germline V gene. The CDR3 is made up of 16 amino acids. With 1 base removed from V and 4 bases from J, the gap between germline ends came to 15 bases. The CDR3 here is CASSESGEGSSDTQYF. The DNA for the CDR3 is TGTGCCAGCAGTGAATCTGGGGAAGGCAGCTCAGATACGCAGTATTTT.

This clonotype was seen repeatedly, ten times or more. V usage is TRBV12-3 or TRBV12-4 and J usage is TRBJ1-1; a weak D match, TRBD1 (5 bases). The CDR3 contains 14 residues. Trimming took off 3 bases at V and 5 bases at J, with 13 bases between the two ends. CDR3 nucleotides: TGTGCCAGCAGTTTCGGCAGGGTGGGGACTGAAGCTTTCTTT. Amino acid sequence: CASSFGRVGTEAFF.

This clonotype was observed many times. The chain joins TRBV20-1 to TRBJ2-5; TRBD2 is a possible D gene (5 bases). The V end was cut by 3 bases, the J end by 1 base, with 12 bases between. There are 14 residues in the CDR3. CDR1 DFQATT and CDR2 SNEGSKA come from the germline V gene (reference sequence). CDR3 nucleotide sequence: TGCAGTGCTAGGTCAGCGGTACCCCAAGAGACCCAGTACTTC. It codes for CSARSAVPQETQYF.

On this clonotype: One end of the junction fails to match germline, which may point to a read error. The gene calls are TRBV4-2 and TRBJ2-5; 8 nucleotides align to TRBD1. Germline V gene sequence: CDR1 LGHNA, CDR2 YNFKEQ. The CDR3 spans 16 residues. Written as DNA, the CDR3 is TGTGCCAGCAGCGGACCTGGTACAGGGGGGAGAGAGAACCAGTACTTC. Its protein product is CASSGPGTGGRENQYF.